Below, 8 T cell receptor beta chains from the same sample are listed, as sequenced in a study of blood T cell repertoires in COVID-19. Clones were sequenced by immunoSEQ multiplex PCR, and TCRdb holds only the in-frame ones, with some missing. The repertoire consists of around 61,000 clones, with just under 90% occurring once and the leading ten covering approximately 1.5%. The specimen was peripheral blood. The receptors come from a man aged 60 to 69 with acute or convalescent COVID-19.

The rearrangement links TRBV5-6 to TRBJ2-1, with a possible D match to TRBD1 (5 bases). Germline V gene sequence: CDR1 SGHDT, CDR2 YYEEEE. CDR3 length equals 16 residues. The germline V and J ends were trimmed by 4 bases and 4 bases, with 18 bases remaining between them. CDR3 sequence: CASSLMGRTQYNEQFF. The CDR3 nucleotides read TGTGCCAGCAGCCTGATGGGGCGGACACAATACAATGAGCAGTTCTTC.

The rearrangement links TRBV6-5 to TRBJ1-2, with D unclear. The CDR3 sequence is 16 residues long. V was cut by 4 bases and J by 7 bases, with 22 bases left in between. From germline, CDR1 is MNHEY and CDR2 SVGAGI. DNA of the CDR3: TGTGCCAGCAGTTTCCCTACGACGGGCGGGGTAGGTGGCTACACCTTC. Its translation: CASSFPTTGGVGGYTF.

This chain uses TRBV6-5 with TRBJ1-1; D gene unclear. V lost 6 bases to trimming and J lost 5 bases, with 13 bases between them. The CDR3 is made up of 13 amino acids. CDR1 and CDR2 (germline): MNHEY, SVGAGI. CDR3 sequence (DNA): TGTGCCAGCAGCAAGACACTAGTTACTGAAGCTTTCTTT. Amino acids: CASSKTLVTEAFF.

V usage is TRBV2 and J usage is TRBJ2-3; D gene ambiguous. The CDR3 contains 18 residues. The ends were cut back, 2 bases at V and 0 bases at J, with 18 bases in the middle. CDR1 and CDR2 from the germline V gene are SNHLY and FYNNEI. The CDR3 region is CASSERPPVASSTDTQYF. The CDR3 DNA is TGTGCCAGCAGTGAAAGGCCCCCTGTAGCTTCTAGCACAGATACGCAGTATTTT.

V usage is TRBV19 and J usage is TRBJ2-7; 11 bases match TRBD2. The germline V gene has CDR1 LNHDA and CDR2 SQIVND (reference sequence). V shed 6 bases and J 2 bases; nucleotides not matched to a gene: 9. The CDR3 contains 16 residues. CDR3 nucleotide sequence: TGTGCCAGTAGGCTTAGAGCTAGCGGGGGGACCTACGAGCAGTACTTC. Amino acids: CASRLRASGGTYEQYF.

CDR3 loop: CASSGRTQNGNTIYF. The DNA for the CDR3 is TGTGCCAGCAGCGGTAGGACTCAGAACGGAAACACCATATATTTT. The chain links TRBV11-2 to TRBJ1-3; D remains ambiguous. This CDR3 spans 15 amino acids. With 5 bases removed from V and 4 bases from J, the gap between germline ends came to 15 bases. CDR1 is SGHAT and CDR2 is FQNNGV in the germline V gene. Full variable domain (missing parts from reference TRBV11-2 and TRBJ1-3): EAGVAQSPRYKIIEKRQSVAFWCNPISGHATLYWYQQILGQGPKLLIQFQNNGVVDDSQLPKDRFSAERLKGVDSTLKIQPAKLEDSAVYLCASSGRTQNGNTIYFGEGSWLTVV.

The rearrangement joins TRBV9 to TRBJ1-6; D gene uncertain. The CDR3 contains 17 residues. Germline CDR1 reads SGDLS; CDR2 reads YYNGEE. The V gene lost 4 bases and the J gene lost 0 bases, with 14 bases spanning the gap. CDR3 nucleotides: TGTGCCAGCAGCCCGACTAAGCTAAACTCCTATAATTCACCCCTCCACTTT. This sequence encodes CASSPTKLNSYNSPLHF.

The CDR3 DNA sequence: TGTGCCAGCAGCCAATTACGGGGGGGCAGGAATGAGCAGTTCTTC. The encoded protein is CASSQLRGGRNEQFF. This chain connects TRBV3-1 (or the pseudogene TRBV3-2) to TRBJ2-1; TRBD2 matches 8 bases. Germline V lookup: CDR1 LGHDT, CDR2 YNNKEL (reference sequence). There are 15 residues in the CDR3. Germline trimming cut 2 bases from V and 7 bases from J; bases unmatched to any gene: 7.